This is a list of T cell receptor beta chains from one sample in a study of shared clonotypes between healthy human individuals. Measured with immunoSEQ multiplex PCR; TCRdb has only the in-frame clones, and not every one. The data hold 800,000 to 1,200,000 clones, with about 84% observed a single time. Sequencing was performed on memory CD4+ T cells from PBMCs. The receptors stem from a man between 18 and 29 years old in good health. Some clones in this sample may be carry-over from other donors' samples. CDR3s include the opening cysteine and the closing phenylalanine or tryptophan. The order of the fields is V gene, D gene, J gene, clone size, CDR3 protein, CDR3 DNA. D genes are given only for firm matches. Rows give clone size only sometimes, using once, few, many, or a class for an expanded clone.

TRBV27	TRBD2	TRBJ2-7	NA	CASSRTSGFYEQYF	TGTGCCAGCAGTCGGACTAGCGGATTCTACGAGCAGTACTTC
TRBV6-1	NA	TRBJ2-5	NA	CASSERKYAIQETQYF	TGTGCCAGCAGTGAGAGAAAGTATGCAATCCAAGAGACCCAGTACTTC
TRBV18	TRBD2	TRBJ2-5	few	CASSPLSGSFQETQYF	TGTGCCAGCTCACCACTTAGCGGGAGTTTCCAAGAGACCCAGTACTTC
TRBV6-5	NA	TRBJ2-1	NA	CASTRQAEQFF	TGTGCCAGCACCAGACAGGCGGAGCAGTTCTTC
TRBV5-1	NA	TRBJ2-6	NA	CASSLVVSSGANVLTF	TGCGCCAGCAGCTTGGTTGTCTCCTCTGGGGCCAACGTCCTGACTTTC
TRBV11-2	TRBD1	TRBJ2-1	once	CASSLDGGDRLEQFF	TGTGCCAGCAGCTTAGATGGAGGGGACAGGTTAGAGCAGTTCTTC
TRBV18	NA	TRBJ1-2	NA	CASSEYRASNYGYTF	TGTGCCAGCTCCGAGTACAGGGCCTCTAACTATGGCTACACCTTC
TRBV19	TRBD2	TRBJ2-3	few	CASSMGLAGDLQYF	TGTGCCAGTAGTATGGGACTAGCGGGAGACTTGCAGTATTTT
TRBV4-2	TRBD1	TRBJ1-5	few	CASSPARGRGHNQPQHF	TGTGCCAGCAGCCCAGCCAGAGGAAGGGGGCACAATCAGCCCCAGCATTTT
TRBV5-1	NA	TRBJ2-2	NA	CASSISGGGTGELFF	TGCGCCAGCAGTATTAGCGGAGGAGGAACCGGGGAGCTGTTTTTT
TRBV4-3	TRBD1	TRBJ2-5	NA	CASFLQGAGETQYF	TGCGCCAGCTTCCTACAGGGGGCTGGGGAGACCCAGTACTTC
TRBV28	NA	TRBJ1-4	NA	CASSPVKQPTGNEKLFF	TGTGCCAGCAGTCCCGTGAAACAGCCGACTGGGAATGAAAAACTGTTTTTT
TRBV30	NA	TRBJ2-5	NA	CAWSSGIQETQYF	TGTGCCTGGTCAAGCGGCATCCAAGAGACCCAGTACTTC
TRBV13	TRBD2	TRBJ2-1	many	CASSWGTSGRRRGNEQFF	TGTGCCAGCAGCTGGGGGACTAGCGGGCGAAGGCGTGGCAATGAGCAGTTCTTC
TRBV7-2	TRBD2	TRBJ2-5	NA	CASSFSGVPAQYF	TGTGCCAGCAGCTTTAGCGGGGTCCCGGCCCAGTACTTC
TRBV28	NA	TRBJ1-2	NA	CASLKRGRSEGGYGYTF	TGTGCCAGCCTTAAACGCGGCAGATCCGAAGGGGGTTATGGCTACACCTTC
TRBV30	NA	TRBJ2-6	NA	CARDSLSGANVLTF	TGTGCCCGTGACAGCCTCTCTGGGGCCAACGTCCTGACTTTC
TRBV9	NA	TRBJ2-3	NA	CASSVAPHETQYF	TGTGCCAGCAGCGTGGCTCCCCACGAGACGCAGTATTTT
TRBV5-1	TRBD2	TRBJ2-7	once	CASSWGTSGIYEQYF	TGCGCCAGCAGCTGGGGGACTAGCGGGATCTACGAGCAGTACTTC
TRBV5-4	TRBD1	TRBJ1-4	NA	CASSLGQGAGGKLFF	TGTGCCAGCAGCTTGGGGCAGGGGGCTGGGGGAAAACTGTTTTTT
TRBV30	TRBD1	TRBJ2-1	once	CAWSVGTGNNEQFF	TGTGCCTGGAGTGTCGGGACAGGTAACAATGAGCAGTTCTTC